Presented here are 24 T cell receptor beta chains from one specimen sequenced in a study of OX40 agonist ivuxolimab in advanced cancers. Produced via immunoSEQ multiplex PCR; TCRdb's table is partial and in-frame only. The sample holds around 43,000 clones, about 89% seen once. This material consisted of CD4+ or CD8+ T cells sorted from blood, taken in a trial of the OX40 agonist ivuxolimab. These receptors all come from an adult with an advanced solid tumor such as melanoma, head and neck, liver or kidney cancer.

J is TRBJ2-7 and V is TRBV11-2; possibly TRBD1 or TRBD2 for D (7 bases each). The CDR3 loop spans 12 amino acids. Germline CDR1 SGHAT, CDR2 FQNNGV. V lost 11 bases, J lost 5 bases, and 16 bases lay in between. The CDR3 spells CASREGAHEQYF. Here the CDR3 DNA reads TGTGCCTCCAGGGAGGGGGCCCACGAGCAGTACTTC.

The rearrangement uses TRBV7-3 and TRBJ1-1; D perhaps matches TRBD1 (6 bases). V lost 4 bases to trimming and J lost 1 base, with 10 bases between them. This CDR3 spans 14 amino acids. Germline V CDR1 and CDR2: SGHTA, FQGTGA. The CDR3 DNA follows: TGTGCCAGCAGCTCACAGGGCGGGAACACTGAAGCTTTCTTT. This gives the protein CASSSQGGNTEAFF. The variable domain in full, with the rest retrieved from reference TRBV7-3 and TRBJ1-1, is GAGVSQTPSNKVTEKGKYVELRCDPISGHTALYWYRQSLGQGPEFLIYFQGTGAADDSGLPNDRFFAVRPEGSVSTLKIQRTERGDSAVYLCASSSQGGNTEAFFGQGTRLTVV.

V is TRBV2 and J is TRBJ2-6; 10 bases agree with TRBD1. CDR3 size: 18 residues. Trimming cost V 7 bases and J 1 base; bases outside gene matches: 10. Germline V lookup: CDR1 SNHLY, CDR2 FYNNEI. CDR3 DNA sequence: TGTGCCAGCACCCAGACAGGGGGCAGCCTTTCTGGGGCCAACGTCCTGACTTTC. Protein sequence: CASTQTGGSLSGANVLTF.

The chain couples TRBV29-1 to TRBJ1-2; 8 positions match TRBD1. The CDR3 is 18 amino acids. V dropped 0 bases and J dropped 4; count of bases not matched to a gene: 16. Looked up from germline, CDR1 is SQVTM and CDR2 is ANQGSEA. The CDR3 is CSVEDRGQGGGGLYGYTF. CDR3 bases: TGCAGCGTTGAAGATCGAGGACAGGGAGGGGGAGGGCTCTATGGCTACACCTTC.

This clone occurred a few times. The chain combines TRBV19 with TRBJ2-1; D is unresolved. V lost 0 bases to trimming and J lost 7 bases, with 10 bases between them. The CDR3 has 14 amino acids. Germline CDR1 LNHDA, CDR2 SQIVND (reference sequence). CDR3: CASSIDRVFNEQFF. CDR3 DNA: TGTGCCAGTAGTATAGATCGAGTTTTTAATGAGCAGTTCTTC.

This clone is classed as medium-sized (0.01 to 0.1%). CDR3 in amino acids: CASYPGEGAFGYTF. The CDR3 DNA is TGTGCCAGCTACCCTGGGGAGGGAGCCTTTGGCTACACCTTC. This chain uses TRBV28 with TRBJ1-2; D call uncertain. This CDR3 spans 14 amino acids. The germline V gene encodes CDR1 MDHEN and CDR2 SYDVKM. Trimming took off 8 bases at V and 7 bases at J, with 20 bases between the two ends.

This chain connects TRBV6-1 to TRBJ1-4; unclear D gene. This CDR3 has 16 amino acids. Germline CDR1 reads MNHNS; CDR2 reads SASEGT. V was shortened by 3 bases and J by 0 bases, with 11 bases between the two germline ends. The DNA for the CDR3 is TGTGCCAGCAGTGACCTAGGACGTTCAACTAATGAAAAACTGTTTTTT. It encodes CASSDLGRSTNEKLFF.

The chain is built from TRBV28 and TRBJ1-1; TRBD1 aligns across 8 bases. CDR1 is MDHEN and CDR2 is SYDVKM in the germline V gene. Trimming took 2 bases from V and 11 from J; bases not matched to a gene: 10. The CDR3 spans 14 residues. CDR3 nucleotides: TGTGCCAGCAGTTTACTTATTGGACAGGGTGCGGCTTTCTTT. Protein product: CASSLLIGQGAAFF.

This sequence joins TRBV4-1 and TRBJ2-2, with D unresolved. This CDR3 spans 12 amino acids. The germline V gene has CDR1 MGHRA and CDR2 YSYEKL. Trimming took 1 base from V and 4 from J, leaving 1 base between them. CDR3 sequence: CASSQGTGELFF. In nucleotides, the CDR3 is TGCGCCAGCAGCCAAGGCACCGGGGAGCTGTTTTTT.

The chain employs TRBV11-2 and TRBJ2-7, with unresolved D. Germline-derived CDR1 and CDR2 are SGHAT and FQNNGV. Trimming pared 5 bases from V and 4 bases from J, leaving 6 bases between. This CDR3 region has 11 residues. The CDR3 nucleotides read TGTGCCAGCAGCCTGCAGTACGAGCAGTACTTC. It translates to CASSLQYEQYF.

The rearrangement joins TRBV5-8 to TRBJ2-7, with 9 positions matching TRBD1. Germline assignment: CDR1 SGHTS and CDR2 YDEGEE. The CDR3 has 15 amino acids. V was clipped by 1 base and J by 5 bases; unmatched bases: 7. The CDR3 DNA sequence: TGTGCCAGCAGCTTGATTGGGACAGGGATCCACGAGCAGTACTTC. Translation: CASSLIGTGIHEQYF. Using reference TRBV5-8 and TRBJ2-7 for the parts outside the CDR3, the full variable domain is EAGVTQSPTHLIKTRGQQATLRCSPISGHTSVYWYQQALGLGLQFLLWYDEGEERNRGNFPPRFSGRQFPNYSSELNVNALELEDSALYLCASSLIGTGIHEQYFGPGTRLTVT.

The chain recombines TRBV7-9 with TRBJ2-7, with a possible D match to TRBD1 (5 bases). Germline V gene lookup returns CDR1 SEHNR and CDR2 FQNEAQ (reference sequence). Deletions cut 4 bases from V and 3 bases from J, with 10 bases between. This CDR3 is 13 amino acids long. The chain's CDR3 is CASSYDQGYEQYF. The CDR3 DNA sequence: TGTGCCAGCAGCTACGATCAGGGCTACGAGCAGTACTTC.

This sequence joins TRBV11-3 and TRBJ2-3; a possible D gene is TRBD2 (6 bases). Germline lookup yields CDR1 SGHNT and CDR2 YENEEA. V lost 4 bases and J 13 bases, leaving 12 bases between the germline ends. The CDR3 has 11 residues. The CDR3 loop is CASSSGRDKYF. The CDR3 bases are TGTGCCAGCAGCTCGGGGCGGGATAAGTATTTT.

The chain uses TRBV28 and TRBJ2-7, with D hard to call. Germline lookup yields CDR1 MDHEN and CDR2 SYDVKM. The CDR3 covers 12 residues. V lost 6 bases to trimming and J lost 3 bases, with 9 bases between them. The CDR3, as DNA: TGTGCCAGCAGCCGCTTCGGCTACGAGCAGTACTTC. It encodes CASSRFGYEQYF.

The CDR3 loop is CASITGDTEAFF. DNA of the CDR3: TGTGCCAGCATAACGGGAGACACTGAAGCTTTCTTT. This chain connects TRBV6-6 to TRBJ1-1; D gene uncertain. CDR3 length equals 12 residues. The germline gives CDR1 MNHNY, CDR2 SVGAGI (reference sequence). The germline V and J ends were trimmed by 7 bases and 3 bases, with 9 bases remaining between them.

This clone was recorded only once. The chain is built from TRBV28 and TRBJ2-5, with 10 nucleotides matching TRBD1. The DNA end is a closer match to TRBJ2-7, so the J assignment may be wrong. The CDR3 sequence is 16 residues long. Germline-derived CDR1 and CDR2 are MDHEN and SYDVKM. The DNA for the CDR3 is TGTGCCAGCAGTTCAATCGGGACAGGGGATAGCTACGAGCAGTACTTC. It is translated as CASSSIGTGDSYEQYF.

The rearrangement joins TRBV11-2 to TRBJ2-7; possibly TRBD2 for D (6 bases). V lost 1 base to trimming and J lost 4 bases, with 8 bases between them. The CDR3 runs 13 residues. Germline loops: CDR1 SGHAT, CDR2 FQNNGV. CDR3 in amino acids: CASSLGAGYEQYF. The CDR3 DNA follows: TGTGCCAGCAGCTTAGGTGCGGGATACGAGCAGTACTTC.

The chain recombines TRBV19 with TRBJ1-1, with TRBD1 as a possible D gene (5 bases). V was shortened by 6 bases and J by 1 base, with 12 bases between the two germline ends. CDR3 length equals 14 residues. Germline CDR1 and CDR2: LNHDA and SQIVND (reference sequence). CDR3 in amino acids: CASSLVGGNTEAFF. The CDR3 nucleotides read TGTGCCAGTAGCCTGGTGGGGGGGAACACTGAAGCTTTCTTT.

DNA for the CDR3: TGTGCCAGTAGTATGGGTGAGGGAAACCAGCCCCAGCATTTT. This sequence encodes CASSMGEGNQPQHF. V and J are TRBV19 and TRBJ1-5; D unresolved. V dropped 3 bases and J dropped 7 bases, with 13 bases sitting between them. The CDR3 contains 14 residues. Germline assignment: CDR1 LNHDA and CDR2 SQIVND (reference sequence). Full variable domain (missing parts from reference TRBV19 and TRBJ1-5): DGGITQSPKYLFRKEGQNVTLSCEQNLNHDAMYWYRQDPGQGLRLIYYSQIVNDFQKGDIAEGYSVSREKKESFPLTVTSAQKNPTAFYLCASSMGEGNQPQHFGDGTRLSIL.

V gene TRBV23-1 combines with J gene TRBJ2-1; the D gene is possibly TRBD1 (5 bases). TRBV23-1 is annotated as an ORF whose role is uncertain. The ends were cut back, 3 bases at V and 5 bases at J, with 17 bases in the middle. CDR3 length equals 16 residues. This chain's CDR3 is CASSQRQSPLNNEQFF. In DNA, the CDR3 is TGCGCCAGCAGTCAGCGACAGTCTCCATTAAACAATGAGCAGTTCTTC.

This clone appeared once. The gene calls are TRBV14 and TRBJ2-6; D unresolved. Deletions cut 3 bases from V and 0 bases from J, with 24 bases between. The CDR3 runs 21 residues. Germline loops: CDR1 SGHDN, CDR2 FVKESK. CDR3 DNA: TGTGCCAGCAGCCAGCACCCCGGAAACCGCGGCTTTAGCTCTGGGGCCAACGTCCTGACTTTC. Its translation: CASSQHPGNRGFSSGANVLTF. The full variable domain, its missing parts supplied by reference TRBV14 and TRBJ2-6, is EAGVTQFPSHSVIEKGQTVTLRCDPISGHDNLYWYRRVMGKEIKFLLHFVKESKQDESGMPNNRFLAERTGGTYSTLKVQPAELEDSGVYFCASSQHPGNRGFSSGANVLTFGAGSRLTVL.

In this sample, this clone turned up a few times. The V gene is TRBV27, the J gene TRBJ1-5, with D perhaps matching TRBD1 (5 bases). The CDR3 runs to 16 residues. V was shortened by 4 bases and J by 4 bases, with 17 bases between the two germline ends. Germline V gives CDR1 MNHEY, CDR2 SMNVEV (reference sequence). The CDR3 DNA reads as TGTGCCAGCAGTTCGCGGATGTCTAGGGGTAATCAGCCCCAGCATTTT. Translated: CASSSRMSRGNQPQHF.

The V call is TRBV5-5, the J call TRBJ2-7, with D perhaps being TRBD1 or TRBD2 (5 bases each). Trimming removed 4 bases at V and 7 bases at J, with 15 bases between. This CDR3 is built from 13 residues. Germline CDR1 and CDR2: SGHKS and YYEKEE (reference sequence). CDR3 region: CASSVRDHLEQYF. The CDR3 coding sequence is TGTGCCAGCAGCGTCCGGGACCATCTTGAGCAGTACTTC.

The chain has TRBV29-1 and TRBJ2-7; D perhaps matches TRBD1 (6 bases). V dropped 0 bases and J dropped 5 bases, with 14 bases sitting between them. The CDR3 has 14 residues. The germline CDR1 and CDR2 sequences are SQVTM and ANQGSEA. Here the CDR3 DNA reads TGCAGCGTTGAAGATCAGGACCAGGGGAACGAGCAGTACTTC. Encoded protein: CSVEDQDQGNEQYF.